This T cell receptor beta chain was captured in a study of CXCR3-negative and CXCR3-positive naive CD8 T cells. Looked up from germline, CDR1 is SQVTM and CDR2 is ANQGSEA. The CDR3 is 11 residues long. Study observations and caveats: Hydrophobicity of TRB CDR3s was greater in CXCR3-positive naive cells than in CXCR3-negative naive cells.

A CD45RO-CCR7+CD27+CD95- profile was what naive CD8+ T cells displayed. In the case of this clonotype: Its matching antigen is unknown.

Via 5' RACE with UMI labels, TRB cDNA libraries were prepared. TCRdb reprocessed the 5' RACE reads, with one entry per CDR3 protein and no DNA. The sample has 100,000 to 150,000 distinct CDR3 sequences. The V and J genes are TRBV29-1 and TRBJ2-7; no DNA is available, so the TRBD1 call from TCRdb remains unchecked. The sample was naive CXCR3- CD8+ T cells from blood. Subset specified: CD45RO-CCR7+CD27+CD95- naive CD8+ T cells lacking CXCR3 (TNR3-). The sequence derives from a human donor in good health. Some clones in this sample may be carry-over from other donors' samples. CDR3 amino acids: CSGLQEYEQYF.